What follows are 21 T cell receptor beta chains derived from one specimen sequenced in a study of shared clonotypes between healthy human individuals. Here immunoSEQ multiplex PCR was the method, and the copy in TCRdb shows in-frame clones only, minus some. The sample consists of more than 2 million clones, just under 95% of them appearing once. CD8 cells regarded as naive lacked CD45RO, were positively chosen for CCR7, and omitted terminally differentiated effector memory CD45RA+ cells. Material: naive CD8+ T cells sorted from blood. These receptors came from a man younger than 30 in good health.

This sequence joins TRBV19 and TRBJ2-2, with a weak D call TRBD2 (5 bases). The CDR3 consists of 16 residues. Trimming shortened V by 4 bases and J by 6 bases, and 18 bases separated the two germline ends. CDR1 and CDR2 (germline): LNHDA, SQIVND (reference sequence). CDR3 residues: CASSTFSVSLPGELFF. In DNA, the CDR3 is TGTGCCAGTAGTACGTTTAGCGTATCCCTCCCCGGGGAGCTGTTTTTT.

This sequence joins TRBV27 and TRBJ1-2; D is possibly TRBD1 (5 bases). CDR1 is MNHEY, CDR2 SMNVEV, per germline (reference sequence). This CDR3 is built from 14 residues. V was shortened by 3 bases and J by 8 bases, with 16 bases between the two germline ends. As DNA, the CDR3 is TGTGCCAGCAGTTTGCAGGGTGGGATGCGGGGCTACACCTTC. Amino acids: CASSLQGGMRGYTF.

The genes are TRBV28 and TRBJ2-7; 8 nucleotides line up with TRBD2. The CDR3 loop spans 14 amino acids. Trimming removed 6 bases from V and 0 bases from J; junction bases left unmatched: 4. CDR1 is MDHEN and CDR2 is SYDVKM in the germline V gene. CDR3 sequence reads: CASRSGGLSYEQYF. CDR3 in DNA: TGTGCCAGCAGGAGCGGGGGACTCTCCTACGAGCAGTACTTC.

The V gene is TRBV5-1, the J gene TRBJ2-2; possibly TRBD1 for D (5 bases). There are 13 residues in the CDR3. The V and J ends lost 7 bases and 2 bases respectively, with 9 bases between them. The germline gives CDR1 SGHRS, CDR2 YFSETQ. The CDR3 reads CASRTLNTGELFF. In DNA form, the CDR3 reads TGCGCCAGCCGGACACTTAACACCGGGGAGCTGTTTTTT.

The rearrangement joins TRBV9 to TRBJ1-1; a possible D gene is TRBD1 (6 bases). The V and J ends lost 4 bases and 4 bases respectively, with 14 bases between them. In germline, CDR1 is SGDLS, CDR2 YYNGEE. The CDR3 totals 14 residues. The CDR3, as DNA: TGTGCCAGCAGCTCGCTGACAGGAGCCACTGAAGCTTTCTTT. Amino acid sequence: CASSSLTGATEAFF.

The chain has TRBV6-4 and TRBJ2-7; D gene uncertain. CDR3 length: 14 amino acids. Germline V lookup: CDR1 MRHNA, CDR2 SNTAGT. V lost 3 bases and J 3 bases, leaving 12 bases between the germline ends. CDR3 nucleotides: TGTGCCAGCAGTGAAAGAGGACCCGGCTACGAGCAGTACTTC. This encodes CASSERGPGYEQYF.

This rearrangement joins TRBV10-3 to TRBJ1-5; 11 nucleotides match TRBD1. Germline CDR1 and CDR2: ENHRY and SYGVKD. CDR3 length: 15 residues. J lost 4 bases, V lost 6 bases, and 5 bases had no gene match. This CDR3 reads CAISAGQGVNQPQHF. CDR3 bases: TGTGCCATCAGCGCGGGACAGGGGGTAAATCAGCCCCAGCATTTT.

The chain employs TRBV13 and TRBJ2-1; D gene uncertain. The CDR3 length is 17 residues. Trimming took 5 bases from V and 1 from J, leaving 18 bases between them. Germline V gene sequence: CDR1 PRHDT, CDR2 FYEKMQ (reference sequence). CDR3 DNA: TGTGCCAGCAGCCCCAGCCGGCTTCTGGGATCCTACAATGAGCAGTTCTTC. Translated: CASSPSRLLGSYNEQFF.

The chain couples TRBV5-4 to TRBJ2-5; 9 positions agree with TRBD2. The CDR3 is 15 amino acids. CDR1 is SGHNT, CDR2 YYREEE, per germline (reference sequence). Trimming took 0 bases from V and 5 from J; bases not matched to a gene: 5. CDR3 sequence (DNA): TGTGCCAGCAGCTTGGGGCTAGCGGGAATGGAGACCCAGTACTTC. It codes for CASSLGLAGMETQYF.

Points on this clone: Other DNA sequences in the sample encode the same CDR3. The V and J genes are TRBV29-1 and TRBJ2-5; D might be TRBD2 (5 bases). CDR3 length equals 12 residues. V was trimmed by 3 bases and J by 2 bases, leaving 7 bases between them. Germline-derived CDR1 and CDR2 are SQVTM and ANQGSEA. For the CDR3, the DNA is TGCAGCGTTGAGGACTCTCAAGAGACCCAGTACTTC. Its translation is CSVEDSQETQYF.

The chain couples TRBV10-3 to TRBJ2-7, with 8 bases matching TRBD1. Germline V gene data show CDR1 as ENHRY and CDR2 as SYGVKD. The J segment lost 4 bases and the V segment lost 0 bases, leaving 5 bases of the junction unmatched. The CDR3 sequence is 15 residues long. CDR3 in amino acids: CAISESGQGAYEQYF. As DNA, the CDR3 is TGTGCCATCAGTGAGTCCGGGCAGGGGGCGTACGAGCAGTACTTC.

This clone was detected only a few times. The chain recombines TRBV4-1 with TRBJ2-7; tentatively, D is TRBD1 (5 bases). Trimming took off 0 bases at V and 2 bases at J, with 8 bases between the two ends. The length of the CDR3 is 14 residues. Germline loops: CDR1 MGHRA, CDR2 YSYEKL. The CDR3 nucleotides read TGCGCCAGCAGCCAAGAGGACAAAGCCTACGAGCAGTACTTC. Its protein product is CASSQEDKAYEQYF.

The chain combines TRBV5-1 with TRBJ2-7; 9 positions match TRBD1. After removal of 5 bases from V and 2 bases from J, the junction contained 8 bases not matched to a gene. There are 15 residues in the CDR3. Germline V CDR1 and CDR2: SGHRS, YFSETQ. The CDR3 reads CASRDPGTGTYEQYF. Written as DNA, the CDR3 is TGCGCCAGCAGGGACCCCGGGACAGGGACCTACGAGCAGTACTTC. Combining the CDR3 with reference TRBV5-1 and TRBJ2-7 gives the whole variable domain KAGVTQTPRYLIKTRGQQVTLSCSPISGHRSVSWYQQTPGQGLQFLFEYFSETQRNKGNFPGRFSGRQFSNSRSEMNVSTLELGDSALYLCASRDPGTGTYEQYFGPGTRLTVT.

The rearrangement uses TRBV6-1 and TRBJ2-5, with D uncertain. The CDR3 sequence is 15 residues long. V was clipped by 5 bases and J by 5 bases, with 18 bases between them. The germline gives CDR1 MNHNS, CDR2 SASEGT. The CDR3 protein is CASSPYKAWVETQYF. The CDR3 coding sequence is TGTGCCAGCAGTCCATATAAGGCATGGGTGGAGACCCAGTACTTC.

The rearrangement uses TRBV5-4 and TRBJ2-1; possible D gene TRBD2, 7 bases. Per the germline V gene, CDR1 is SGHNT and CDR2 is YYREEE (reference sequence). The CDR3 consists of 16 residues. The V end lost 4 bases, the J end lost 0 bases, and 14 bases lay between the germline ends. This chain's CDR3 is CASSDIGGVSYNEQFF. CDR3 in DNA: TGTGCCAGCAGCGATATAGGGGGGGTCTCCTACAATGAGCAGTTCTTC.

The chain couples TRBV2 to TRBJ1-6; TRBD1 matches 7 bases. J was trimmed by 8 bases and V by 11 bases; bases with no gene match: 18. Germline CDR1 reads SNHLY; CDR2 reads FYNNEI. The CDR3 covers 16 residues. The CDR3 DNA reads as TGTGCCGGGGGACCGGGACAGCCCATTCAGGATTCACCCCTCCACTTT. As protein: CAGGPGQPIQDSPLHF.

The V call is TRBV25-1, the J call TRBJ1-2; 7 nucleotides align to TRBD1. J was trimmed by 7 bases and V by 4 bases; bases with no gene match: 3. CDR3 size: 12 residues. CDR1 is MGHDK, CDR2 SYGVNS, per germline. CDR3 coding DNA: TGTGCCAGCAGTGTGCAGGGGGGTGGCTACACCTTC. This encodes CASSVQGGGYTF.

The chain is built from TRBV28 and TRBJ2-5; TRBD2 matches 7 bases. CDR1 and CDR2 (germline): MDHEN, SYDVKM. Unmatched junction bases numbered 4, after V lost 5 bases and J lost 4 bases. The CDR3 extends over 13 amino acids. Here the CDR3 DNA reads TGTGCCAGCAGTCAACTAGCGCGAGAGACCCAGTACTTC. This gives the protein CASSQLARETQYF.

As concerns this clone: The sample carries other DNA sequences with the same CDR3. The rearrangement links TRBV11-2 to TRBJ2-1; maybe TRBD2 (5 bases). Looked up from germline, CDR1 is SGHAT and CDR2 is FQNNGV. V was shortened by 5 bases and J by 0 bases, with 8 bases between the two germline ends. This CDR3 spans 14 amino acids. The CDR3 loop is CASSGSGSYNEQFF. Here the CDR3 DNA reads TGTGCCAGCAGCGGGAGCGGCTCCTACAATGAGCAGTTCTTC.

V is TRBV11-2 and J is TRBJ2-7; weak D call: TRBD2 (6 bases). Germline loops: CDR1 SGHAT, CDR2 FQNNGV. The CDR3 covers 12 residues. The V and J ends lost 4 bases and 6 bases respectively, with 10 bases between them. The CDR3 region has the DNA TGTGCCAGCAGCTGGGACGGGAGCGAGCAGTACTTC. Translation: CASSWDGSEQYF.

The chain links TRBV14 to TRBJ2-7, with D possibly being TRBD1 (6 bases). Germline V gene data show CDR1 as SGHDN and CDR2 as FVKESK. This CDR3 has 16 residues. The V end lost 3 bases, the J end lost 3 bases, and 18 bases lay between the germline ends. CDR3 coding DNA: TGTGCCAGCAGCCACCAAAACAGGGACAAGTACTACGAGCAGTACTTC. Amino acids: CASSHQNRDKYYEQYF.